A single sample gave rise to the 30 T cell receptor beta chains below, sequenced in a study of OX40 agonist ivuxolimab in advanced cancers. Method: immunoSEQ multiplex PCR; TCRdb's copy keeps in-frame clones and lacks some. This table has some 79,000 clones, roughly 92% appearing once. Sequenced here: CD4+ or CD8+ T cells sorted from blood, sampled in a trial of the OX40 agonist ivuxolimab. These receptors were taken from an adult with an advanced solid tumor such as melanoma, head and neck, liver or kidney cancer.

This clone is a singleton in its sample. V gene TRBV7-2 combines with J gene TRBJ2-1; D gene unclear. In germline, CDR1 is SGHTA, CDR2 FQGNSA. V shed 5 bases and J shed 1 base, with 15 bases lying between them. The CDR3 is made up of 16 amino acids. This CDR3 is CASSPQKGTSYNEQFF. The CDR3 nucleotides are TGTGCCAGCAGCCCCCAGAAGGGTACATCCTACAATGAGCAGTTCTTC.

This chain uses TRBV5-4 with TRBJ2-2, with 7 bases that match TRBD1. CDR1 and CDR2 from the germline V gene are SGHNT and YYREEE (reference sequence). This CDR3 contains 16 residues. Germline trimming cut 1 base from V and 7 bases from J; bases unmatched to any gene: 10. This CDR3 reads CASSLSRGRRDGELFF. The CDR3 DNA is TGTGCCAGCAGCTTGAGTAGGGGGCGACGCGACGGGGAGCTGTTTTTT.

CDR3 loop: CASSMGVTESNEKLFF. CDR3 bases: TGTGCCAGCAGCATGGGCGTGACGGAGTCCAATGAAAAACTGTTTTTT. The rearrangement joins TRBV21-1 to TRBJ1-4. TRBV21-1 is an annotated pseudogene. The CDR3 is 16 amino acids.

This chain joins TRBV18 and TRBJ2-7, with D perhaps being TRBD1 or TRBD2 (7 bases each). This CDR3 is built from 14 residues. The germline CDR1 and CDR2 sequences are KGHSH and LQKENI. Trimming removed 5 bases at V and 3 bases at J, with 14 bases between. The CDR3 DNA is TGTGCCAGCTCAAACCAGGGGGGGAGCTACGAGCAGTACTTC. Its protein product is CASSNQGGSYEQYF.

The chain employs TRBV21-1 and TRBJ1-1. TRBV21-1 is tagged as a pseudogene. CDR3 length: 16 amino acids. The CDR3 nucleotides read TGTGCCAGCATCCCACGGGGCCGGGGGAAGAACACTGAAGCTTTCTTT. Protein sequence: CASIPRGRGKNTEAFF.

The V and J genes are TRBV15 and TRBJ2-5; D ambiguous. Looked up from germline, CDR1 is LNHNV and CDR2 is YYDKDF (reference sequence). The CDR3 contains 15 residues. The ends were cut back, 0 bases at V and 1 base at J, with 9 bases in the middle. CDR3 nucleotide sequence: TGTGCCACCAGCAGAGATCCTGGCTTCCAAGAGACCCAGTACTTC. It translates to CATSRDPGFQETQYF.

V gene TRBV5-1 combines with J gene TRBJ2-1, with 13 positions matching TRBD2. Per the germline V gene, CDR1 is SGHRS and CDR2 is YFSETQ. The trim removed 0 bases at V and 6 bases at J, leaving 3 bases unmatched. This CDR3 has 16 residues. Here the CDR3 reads CASSLGGTSGTNEQFF. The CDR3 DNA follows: TGCGCCAGCAGCTTGGGGGGGACTAGCGGGACCAATGAGCAGTTCTTC. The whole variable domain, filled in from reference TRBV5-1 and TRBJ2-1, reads KAGVTQTPRYLIKTRGQQVTLSCSPISGHRSVSWYQQTPGQGLQFLFEYFSETQRNKGNFPGRFSGRQFSNSRSEMNVSTLELGDSALYLCASSLGGTSGTNEQFFGPGTRLTVL.

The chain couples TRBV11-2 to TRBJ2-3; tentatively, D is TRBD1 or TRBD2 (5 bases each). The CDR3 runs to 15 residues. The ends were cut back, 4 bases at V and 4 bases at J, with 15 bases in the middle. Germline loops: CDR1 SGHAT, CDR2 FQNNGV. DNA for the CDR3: TGTGCCAGCAGCTCGGACCGTCTGGGGGCAGATACGCAGTATTTT. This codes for CASSSDRLGADTQYF.

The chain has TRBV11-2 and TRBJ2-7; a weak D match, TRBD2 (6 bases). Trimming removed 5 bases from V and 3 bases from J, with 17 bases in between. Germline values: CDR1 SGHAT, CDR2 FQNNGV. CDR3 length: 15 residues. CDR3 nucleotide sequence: TGTGCCAGCAGCCGAACCATAGCGGACTACTACGAGCAGTACTTC. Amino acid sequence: CASSRTIADYYEQYF.

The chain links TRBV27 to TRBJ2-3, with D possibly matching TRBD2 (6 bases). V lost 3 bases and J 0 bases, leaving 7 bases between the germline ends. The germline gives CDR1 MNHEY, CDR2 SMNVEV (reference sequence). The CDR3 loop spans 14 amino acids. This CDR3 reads CASSFSGSTDTQYF. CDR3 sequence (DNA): TGTGCCAGCAGTTTTAGCGGAAGCACAGATACGCAGTATTTT.

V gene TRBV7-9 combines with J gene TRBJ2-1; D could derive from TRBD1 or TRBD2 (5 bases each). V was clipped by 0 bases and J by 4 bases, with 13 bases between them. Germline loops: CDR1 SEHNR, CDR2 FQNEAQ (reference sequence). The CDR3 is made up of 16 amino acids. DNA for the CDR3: TGTGCCAGCAGCTTAGCGAGTCTGGGGGATTACAATGAGCAGTTCTTC. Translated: CASSLASLGDYNEQFF.

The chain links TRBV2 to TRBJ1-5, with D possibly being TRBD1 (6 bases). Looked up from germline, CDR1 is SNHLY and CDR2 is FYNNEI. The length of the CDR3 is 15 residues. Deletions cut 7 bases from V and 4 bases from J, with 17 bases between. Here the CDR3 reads CASTLNRAPNQPQHF. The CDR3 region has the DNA TGTGCCAGCACCTTAAACAGGGCCCCAAATCAGCCCCAGCATTTT.

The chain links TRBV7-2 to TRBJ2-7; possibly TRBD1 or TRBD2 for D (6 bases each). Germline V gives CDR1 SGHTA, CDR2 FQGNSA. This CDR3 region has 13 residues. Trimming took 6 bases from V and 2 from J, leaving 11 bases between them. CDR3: CASSLEGAYEQYF. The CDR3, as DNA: TGTGCCAGCAGTTTGGAGGGGGCCTACGAGCAGTACTTC.

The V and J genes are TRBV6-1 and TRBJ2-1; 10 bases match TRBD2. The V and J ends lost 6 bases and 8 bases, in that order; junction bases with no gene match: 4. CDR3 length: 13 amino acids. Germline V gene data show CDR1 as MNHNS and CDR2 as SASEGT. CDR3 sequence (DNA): TGTGCCAGCAGCCCTAGCGGGGGTGATGAGCAGTTCTTC. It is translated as CASSPSGGDEQFF.

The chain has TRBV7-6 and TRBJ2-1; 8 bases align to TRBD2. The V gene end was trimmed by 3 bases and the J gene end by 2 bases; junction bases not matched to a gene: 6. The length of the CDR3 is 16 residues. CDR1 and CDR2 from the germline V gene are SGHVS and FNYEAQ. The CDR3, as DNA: TGTGCCAGCAGCTTCAAGGGTAGCGGGGCCTACAATGAGCAGTTCTTC. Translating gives CASSFKGSGAYNEQFF.

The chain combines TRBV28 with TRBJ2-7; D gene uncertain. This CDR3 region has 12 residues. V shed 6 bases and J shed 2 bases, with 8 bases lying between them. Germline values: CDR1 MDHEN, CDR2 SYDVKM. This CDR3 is CASSSGPYEQYF. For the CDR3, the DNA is TGTGCCAGCAGCTCCGGGCCCTACGAGCAGTACTTC.

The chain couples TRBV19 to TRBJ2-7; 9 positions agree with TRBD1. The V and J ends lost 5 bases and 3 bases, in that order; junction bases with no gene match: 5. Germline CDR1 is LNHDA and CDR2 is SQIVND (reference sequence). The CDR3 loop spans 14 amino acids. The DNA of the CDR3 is TGTGCCAGTAGTGCACAGGGGGCCGACTACGAGCAGTACTTC. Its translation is CASSAQGADYEQYF. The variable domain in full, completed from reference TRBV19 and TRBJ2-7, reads DGGITQSPKYLFRKEGQNVTLSCEQNLNHDAMYWYRQDPGQGLRLIYYSQIVNDFQKGDIAEGYSVSREKKESFPLTVTSAQKNPTAFYLCASSAQGADYEQYFGPGTRLTVT.

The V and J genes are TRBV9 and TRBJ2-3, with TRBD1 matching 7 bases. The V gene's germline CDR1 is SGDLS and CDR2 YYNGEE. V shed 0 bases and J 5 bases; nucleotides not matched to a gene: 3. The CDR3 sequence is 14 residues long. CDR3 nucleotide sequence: TGTGCCAGCAGCGTAGGGGCAGGGGGAGATACGCAGTATTTT. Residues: CASSVGAGGDTQYF.

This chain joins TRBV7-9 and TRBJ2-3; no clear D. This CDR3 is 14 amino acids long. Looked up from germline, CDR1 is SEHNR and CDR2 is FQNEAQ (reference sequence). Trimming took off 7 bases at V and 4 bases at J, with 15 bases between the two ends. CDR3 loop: CASTASEMADTQYF. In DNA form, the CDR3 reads TGTGCCAGCACCGCATCGGAAATGGCAGATACGCAGTATTTT.

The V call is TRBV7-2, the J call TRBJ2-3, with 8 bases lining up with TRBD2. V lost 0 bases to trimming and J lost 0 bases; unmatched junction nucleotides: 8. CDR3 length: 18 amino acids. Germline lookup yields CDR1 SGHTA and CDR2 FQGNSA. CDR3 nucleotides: TGTGCCAGCAGCTTAGCCTCGGGCGGGAGGCCCAGCACAGATACGCAGTATTTT. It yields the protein CASSLASGGRPSTDTQYF.

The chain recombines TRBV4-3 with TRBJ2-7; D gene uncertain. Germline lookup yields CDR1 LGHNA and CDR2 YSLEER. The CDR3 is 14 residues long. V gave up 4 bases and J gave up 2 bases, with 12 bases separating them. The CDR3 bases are TGCGCCAGCAGCCTGGGGATCGGAACCTACGAGCAGTACTTC. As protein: CASSLGIGTYEQYF.

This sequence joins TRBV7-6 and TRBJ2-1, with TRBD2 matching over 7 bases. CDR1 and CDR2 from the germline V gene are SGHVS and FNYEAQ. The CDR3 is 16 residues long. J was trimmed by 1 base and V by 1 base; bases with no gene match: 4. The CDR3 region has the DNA TGTGCCAGCAGCTTAGTTGGGGGAGGGTCCTACAATGAGCAGTTCTTC. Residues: CASSLVGGGSYNEQFF.

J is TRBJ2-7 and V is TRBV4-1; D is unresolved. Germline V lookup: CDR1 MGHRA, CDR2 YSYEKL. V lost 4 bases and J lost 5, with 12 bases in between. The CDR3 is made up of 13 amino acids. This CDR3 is CASSRPAMDEQYF. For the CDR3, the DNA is TGCGCCAGCAGCCGCCCGGCCATGGACGAGCAGTACTTC.

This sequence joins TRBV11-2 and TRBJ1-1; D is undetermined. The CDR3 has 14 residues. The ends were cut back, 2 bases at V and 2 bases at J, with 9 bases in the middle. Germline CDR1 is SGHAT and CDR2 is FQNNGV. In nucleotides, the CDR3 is TGTGCCAGCAGCTTAAGGACTTTTAACACTGAAGCTTTCTTT. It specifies CASSLRTFNTEAFF. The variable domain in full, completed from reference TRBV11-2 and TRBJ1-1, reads EAGVAQSPRYKIIEKRQSVAFWCNPISGHATLYWYQQILGQGPKLLIQFQNNGVVDDSQLPKDRFSAERLKGVDSTLKIQPAKLEDSAVYLCASSLRTFNTEAFFGQGTRLTVV.

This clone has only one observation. The CDR3 spells CASSPGGLNTEAFF. CDR3 nucleotides: TGTGCCAGCAGTCCGGGGGGGCTGAACACTGAAGCTTTCTTT. The rearrangement links TRBV2 to TRBJ1-1; D is perhaps TRBD1 (6 bases). CDR1 is SNHLY and CDR2 is FYNNEI in the germline V gene. This CDR3 is 14 amino acids long. Between the trimmed V and J ends, which lost 5 bases and 0 bases, there was a span of 10 bases.

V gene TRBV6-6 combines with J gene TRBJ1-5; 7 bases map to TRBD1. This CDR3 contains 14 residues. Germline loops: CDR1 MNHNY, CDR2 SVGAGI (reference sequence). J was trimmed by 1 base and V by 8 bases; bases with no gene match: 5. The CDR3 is CASGDSQSNQPQHF. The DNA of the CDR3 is TGTGCCAGCGGGGACAGTCAGAGCAATCAGCCCCAGCATTTT.

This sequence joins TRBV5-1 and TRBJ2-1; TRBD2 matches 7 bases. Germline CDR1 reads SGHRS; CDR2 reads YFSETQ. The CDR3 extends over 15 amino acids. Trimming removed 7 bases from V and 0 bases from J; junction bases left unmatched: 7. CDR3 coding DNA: TGCGCCAGCGCGAGGGAGGGCAGCTCCTACAATGAGCAGTTCTTC. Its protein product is CASAREGSSYNEQFF.

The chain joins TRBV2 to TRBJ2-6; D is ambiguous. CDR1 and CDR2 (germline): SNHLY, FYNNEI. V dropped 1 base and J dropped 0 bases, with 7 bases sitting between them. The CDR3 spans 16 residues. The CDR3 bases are TGTGCCAGCAGTGAAGGATCGCGCTCTGGGGCCAACGTCCTGACTTTC. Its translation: CASSEGSRSGANVLTF.

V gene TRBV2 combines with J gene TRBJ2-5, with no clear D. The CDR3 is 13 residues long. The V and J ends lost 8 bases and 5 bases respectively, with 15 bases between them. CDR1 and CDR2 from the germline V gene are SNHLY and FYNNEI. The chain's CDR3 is CASRTYPSETQYF. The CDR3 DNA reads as TGTGCCAGCCGGACCTACCCCTCGGAGACCCAGTACTTC.

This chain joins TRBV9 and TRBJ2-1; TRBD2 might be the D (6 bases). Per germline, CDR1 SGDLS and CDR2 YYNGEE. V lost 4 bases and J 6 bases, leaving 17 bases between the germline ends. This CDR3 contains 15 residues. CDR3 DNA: TGTGCCAGCAGCACTCTTCCTAGCGTAAGCAATGAGCAGTTCTTC. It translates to CASSTLPSVSNEQFF.